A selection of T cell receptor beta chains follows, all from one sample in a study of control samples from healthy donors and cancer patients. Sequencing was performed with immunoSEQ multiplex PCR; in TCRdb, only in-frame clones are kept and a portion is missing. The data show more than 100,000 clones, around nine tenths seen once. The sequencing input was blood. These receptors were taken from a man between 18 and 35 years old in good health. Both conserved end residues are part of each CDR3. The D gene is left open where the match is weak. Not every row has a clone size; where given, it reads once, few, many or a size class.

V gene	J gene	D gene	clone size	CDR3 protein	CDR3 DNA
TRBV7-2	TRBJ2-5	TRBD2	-	CASSLDLAGGFQETQYF	TGTGCCAGCAGCTTAGATCTAGCGGGAGGGTTCCAAGAGACCCAGTACTTC
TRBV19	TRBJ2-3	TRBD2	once	CATLAGAGDTQYF	TGTGCCACTTTAGCGGGGGCGGGAGATACGCAGTATTTT
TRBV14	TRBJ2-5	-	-	CASSPRGWTQYF	TGTGCCAGCAGCCCCAGGGGCTGGACCCAGTACTTC
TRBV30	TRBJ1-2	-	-	CAWGITVDGYTF	TGTGCCTGGGGGATCACAGTGGATGGCTACACCTTC
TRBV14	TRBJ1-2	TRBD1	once	CASSPRQGSSGYTF	TGTGCCAGCAGCCCTCGACAGGGATCTTCCGGCTACACCTTC
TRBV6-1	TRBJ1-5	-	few	CASSDQGQIGQPQHF	TGTGCCAGCAGTGACCAGGGGCAGATCGGTCAGCCCCAGCATTTT
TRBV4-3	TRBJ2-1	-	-	CASSQDTVRQGDEQFF	TGCGCCAGCAGCCAAGATACGGTTAGGCAAGGCGATGAGCAGTTCTTC
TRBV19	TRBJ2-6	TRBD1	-	CASSRTGSGANVLTF	TGTGCCAGTAGCCGGACAGGCTCTGGGGCCAACGTCCTGACTTTC
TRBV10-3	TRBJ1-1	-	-	CAISRPPEAFF	TGTGCCATCAGTAGACCGCCTGAAGCTTTCTTT
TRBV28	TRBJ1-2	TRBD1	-	CASSSGQDSMGYTF	TGTGCCAGCAGTTCGGGACAGGACAGTATGGGCTACACCTTC